This T cell receptor (beta chain) was observed in a study of OX40 agonist ivuxolimab in advanced cancers. Study information: Three individuals attained partial responses, comprising one hepatocellular carcinoma case and two cutaneous melanoma cases.

The germline CDR1 and CDR2 sequences are SGHTA and FQGNSA. The CDR3 runs 14 residues. V dropped 5 bases and J dropped 5; count of bases not matched to a gene: 5. The study, taken as a whole, reports: Individuals who were partial responders at 0.1-3.0 mg/kg had clonal expansion that ranked among the lowest. Among the nonresponders, some also had low normalized T-cell clonal expansion.

Libraries were prepared by immunoSEQ multiplex PCR; TCRdb keeps only in-frame clonotypes and omits some of them. The table has more than 45,000 clones, around 80% seen once; the top ten hold around 7.1%. Worth noting for this clone: Its specificity is unknown.

The starting material was CD4+ or CD8+ T cells sorted from blood, obtained in a trial of the OX40 agonist ivuxolimab. This chain links TRBV7-2 with TRBJ2-2; 7 bases are shared with TRBD1. This TCR came from an adult with an advanced solid tumor such as melanoma, head and neck, liver or kidney cancer. Here the CDR3 reads CASSPTGITGELFF. Written as DNA, the CDR3 is TGTGCCAGCAGCCCGACAGGGATAACCGGGGAGCTGTTTTTT.